The 19 T cell receptor beta chains listed next were all sequenced from one sample in a study of T-cell memory formation after mild COVID-19. TCRdb re-called the 5' RACE reads with MiXCR, one entry per CDR3 protein. The data hold under 300,000 distinct CDR3 sequences, with 8.5% to 9.5% observed a single time. Sequenced: PBMCs or a T cell subset sorted from them (not recorded which). All receptors come from a man aged 18 to 35 who had mild COVID-19 (a few samples of this study predate the infection). Cell type and time point are not known.

The table lists this clonotype with a few counts. The rearrangement uses TRBV29-1 and TRBJ1-5; maybe TRBD1 (6 bases). CDR1 is SQVTM, CDR2 ANQGSEA, per germline. CDR3 length: 14 residues. V was pared by 5 bases and J by 5 bases, with 16 bases between. The CDR3 region has the DNA TGCAGCGTTAAGTCAGGGGTGGGGGATCAGCCCCAGCATTTT. It is translated as CSVKSGVGDQPQHF.

A few counts support this clonotype. This chain links TRBV5-4 with TRBJ2-7, with D perhaps matching TRBD1 or TRBD2 (6 bases each). V was trimmed by 6 bases and J by 5 bases, leaving 21 bases between them. CDR3 length: 15 amino acids. The V gene's germline CDR1 is SGHNT and CDR2 YYREEE (reference sequence). The CDR3 nucleotides read TGTGCCAGCACTCTGGGGGGCAGGAGTCGCGACGAGCAGTACTTC. Translated, it gives CASTLGGRSRDEQYF.

This clonotype was observed a few times. The genes are TRBV20-1 and TRBJ2-7, with D perhaps TRBD2 (6 bases). The CDR3 extends over 13 amino acids. Germline V lookup: CDR1 DFQATT, CDR2 SNEGSKA (reference sequence). V lost 0 bases and J lost 3, with 9 bases in between. The CDR3 DNA reads TGCAGTGCTAGAGATAGGCGGGACTACGAGCAGTACGTC. It translates to CSARDRRDYEQYV.

CDR3: CASSIRGTYNEQFF. DNA of the CDR3: TGTGCCAGCTCAATAAGGGGAACCTACAATGAGCAGTTCTTC. The chain employs TRBV18 and TRBJ2-1, with D perhaps matching TRBD1 (5 bases). V was pared by 5 bases and J by 2 bases, with 10 bases between. The CDR3 length is 14 residues. In germline, CDR1 is KGHSH, CDR2 LQKENI. The full variable domain, rest sourced from reference TRBV18 and TRBJ2-1, is NAGVMQNPRHLVRRRGQEARLRCSPMKGHSHVYWYRQLPEEGLKFMVYLQKENIIDESGMPKERFSAEFPKEGPSILRIQQVVRGDSAAYFCASSIRGTYNEQFFGPGTRLTVL.

The sample holds a few counts of this clonotype. The rearrangement uses TRBV7-2 and TRBJ2-5; 8 bases map to TRBD2. CDR3 size: 17 residues. Looked up from germline, CDR1 is SGHTA and CDR2 is FQGNSA. Trimming removed 1 base from V and 4 bases from J; junction bases left unmatched: 11. CDR3 in amino acids: CASSLVSGSGGPETQYF. For the CDR3, the DNA is TGTGCCAGCAGCTTAGTTAGCGGATCGGGGGGGCCAGAGACCCAGTACTTC.

This clonotype was seen ten or more times. The genes are TRBV29-1 and TRBJ1-2; D gene ambiguous. The CDR3 is 11 amino acids. V dropped 4 bases and J dropped 8 bases, with 11 bases sitting between them. CDR1 and CDR2 from the germline V gene are SQVTM and ANQGSEA. The CDR3 nucleotides are TGCAGCGTTGCCGCTGACACCGGCTACACCTTC. Translating it yields CSVAADTGYTF.

This clonotype has more than one count but fewer than ten. The genes are TRBV7-2 and TRBJ1-5, with no clear D. The germline gives CDR1 SGHTA, CDR2 FQGNSA. This CDR3 is 15 amino acids long. V lost 5 bases and J 5 bases, leaving 16 bases between the germline ends. The CDR3 is CASSRYPGGHQPQHF. As DNA, the CDR3 is TGTGCCAGCAGCCGATATCCGGGCGGTCATCAGCCCCAGCATTTT.

The gene calls are TRBV4-3 and TRBJ2-1, with 9 bases fitting TRBD1. Trimming at V came to 0 bases and at J to 3 bases, leaving 9 bases not matched to a gene. This CDR3 contains 18 residues. Germline values: CDR1 LGHNA, CDR2 YSLEER. The chain's CDR3 is CASSQDWSGQGNYNEQFF. DNA of the CDR3: TGCGCCAGCAGCCAAGACTGGTCGGGACAGGGCAACTACAATGAGCAGTTCTTC.

This clonotype was found many times. The chain employs TRBV11-2 and TRBJ2-5; TRBD2 might be the D (5 bases). This CDR3 is built from 14 residues. Trimming left V 7 bases short and J 3 bases short, with 15 bases between. Germline CDR1 and CDR2: SGHAT and FQNNGV. CDR3 DNA: TGTGCCAGCAACCTCGCGGAGGCAGAAGAGACCCAGTACTTC. This sequence encodes CASNLAEAEETQYF.

This clonotype was observed at least ten times. V gene TRBV7-9 combines with J gene TRBJ1-1; no clear D. The germline gives CDR1 SEHNR, CDR2 FQNEAQ (reference sequence). The V and J ends lost 1 base and 1 base respectively, with 7 bases between them. This CDR3 has 14 amino acids. The CDR3 here is CASSLVSGNTEAFF. Here the CDR3 DNA reads TGTGCCAGCAGCTTAGTCTCAGGGAACACTGAAGCTTTCTTT.

The rearrangement links TRBV6-6 to TRBJ2-2, with a tentative D call TRBD1 (6 bases). The V end lost 7 bases, the J end lost 4 bases, and 13 bases lay between the germline ends. CDR1 and CDR2 from the germline V gene are MNHNY and SVGAGI (reference sequence). This CDR3 spans 14 amino acids. DNA for the CDR3: TGTGCCAGCAACTACAGGGTAATCACCGGGGAGCTGTTTTTT. This translates into CASNYRVITGELFF.

This clonotype showed up many times. The V call is TRBV29-1, the J call TRBJ2-5; possibly TRBD1 for D (6 bases). Germline CDR1 is SQVTM and CDR2 is ANQGSEA. V lost 3 bases and J lost 4, with 9 bases in between. This CDR3 comprises 12 residues. This CDR3 is CSVDRGTETQYF. CDR3 DNA sequence: TGCAGCGTTGACAGGGGAACAGAGACCCAGTACTTC.

The J gene is TRBJ2-1, the V gene TRBV5-6; D could derive from TRBD1 or TRBD2 (5 bases each). Trimming stripped 0 bases from V and 7 bases from J, with 17 bases between. Germline CDR1 is SGHDT and CDR2 is YYEEEE. The CDR3 has 16 residues. DNA for the CDR3: TGTGCCAGCAGCTTGGCCTCTGGGGGACCTGGGAATGAGCAGTTCTTC. It translates to CASSLASGGPGNEQFF.

This clonotype was observed a few times. The rearrangement uses TRBV20-1 and TRBJ2-1; possible D gene TRBD2, 6 bases. The CDR3 runs to 10 residues. Per the germline V gene, CDR1 is DFQATT and CDR2 is SNEGSKA (reference sequence). CDR3 nucleotide sequence: TGCAGGGGTGGGAGGAGGGAGCAGTTCTTC. It encodes CRGGRREQFF.

The rearrangement joins TRBV15 to TRBJ2-6, with D unclear. Trimming removed 0 bases at V and 1 base at J, with 4 bases between. The CDR3 sequence is 15 residues long. The germline V gene encodes CDR1 LNHNV and CDR2 YYDKDF (reference sequence). The CDR3 sequence is CATSRDTSGANVLTF. As DNA, the CDR3 is TGTGCCACCAGCAGAGACACGTCTGGGGCCAACGTCCTGACTTTC.

The chain joins TRBV30 to TRBJ1-1, with D possibly being TRBD1 (5 bases). This CDR3 comprises 14 residues. The V gene's germline CDR1 is GTSNPN and CDR2 SVGIG (reference sequence). Trimming shortened V by 1 base and J by 10 bases, and 19 bases separated the two germline ends. Here the CDR3 DNA reads TGTGCCTGGAGTGGTCCTCCTAACAGGATTGGAGCTTTCTTT. It codes for CAWSGPPNRIGAFF.

The chain employs TRBV29-1 and TRBJ1-1, with D possibly being TRBD1 (6 bases). V lost 4 bases and J 3 bases, leaving 24 bases between the germline ends. Germline V gene data show CDR1 as SQVTM and CDR2 as ANQGSEA. CDR3 length: 17 amino acids. Here the CDR3 DNA reads TGCAGCGTTGGAGAGGGGGGGGAATTCCGGATGGACACTGAAGCTTTCTTT. Its translation is CSVGEGGEFRMDTEAFF.

In its sample, this clonotype was seen a few times. The chain uses TRBV18 and TRBJ1-5, with TRBD1 identical over 11 bases. The CDR3 runs to 16 residues. Germline CDR1 KGHSH, CDR2 LQKENI. V was pared by 3 bases and J by 4 bases, with 5 bases of the junction left unmatched. CDR3: CASSPGQGASNQPQHF. The CDR3 DNA follows: TGTGCCAGCTCACCCGGACAGGGGGCATCAAATCAGCCCCAGCATTTT.

This chain joins TRBV12-3 or TRBV12-4 and TRBJ2-7; the match to TRBD1 covers 8 bases. CDR3 size: 13 residues. Losses at the gene ends were 6 bases for V and 5 bases for J; bases not matched to a gene: 6. The CDR3: CASSQGAPNEQYV. The CDR3 DNA reads as TGTGCCAGCAGCCAGGGGGCTCCTAACGAGCAGTACGTC.